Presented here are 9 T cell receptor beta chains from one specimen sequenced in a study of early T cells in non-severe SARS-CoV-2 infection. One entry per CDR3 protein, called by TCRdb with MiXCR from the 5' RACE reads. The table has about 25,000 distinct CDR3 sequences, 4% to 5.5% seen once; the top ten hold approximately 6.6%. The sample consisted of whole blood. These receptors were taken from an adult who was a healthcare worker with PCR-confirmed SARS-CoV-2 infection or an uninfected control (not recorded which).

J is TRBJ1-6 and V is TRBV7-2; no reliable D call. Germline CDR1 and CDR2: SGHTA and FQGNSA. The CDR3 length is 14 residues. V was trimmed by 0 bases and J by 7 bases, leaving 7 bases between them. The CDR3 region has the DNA TGTGCCAGCAGCTTAGCTCTGGGAAATTCACCCCTCCACTTT. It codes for CASSLALGNSPLHF.

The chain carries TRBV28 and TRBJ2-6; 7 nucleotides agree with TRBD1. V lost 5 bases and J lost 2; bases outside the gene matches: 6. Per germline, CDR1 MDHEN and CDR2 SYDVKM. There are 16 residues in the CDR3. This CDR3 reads CASSKFTGAGANVLTF. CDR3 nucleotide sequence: TGTGCCAGCAGTAAATTTACAGGGGCTGGGGCCAACGTCCTGACTTTC.

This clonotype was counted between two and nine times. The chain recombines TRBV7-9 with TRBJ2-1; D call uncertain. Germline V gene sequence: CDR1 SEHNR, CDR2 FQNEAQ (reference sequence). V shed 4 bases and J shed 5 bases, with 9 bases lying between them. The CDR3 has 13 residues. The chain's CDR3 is CASSWTPDNEQFF. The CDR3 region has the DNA TGTGCCAGCAGCTGGACCCCCGACAATGAGCAGTTCTTC.

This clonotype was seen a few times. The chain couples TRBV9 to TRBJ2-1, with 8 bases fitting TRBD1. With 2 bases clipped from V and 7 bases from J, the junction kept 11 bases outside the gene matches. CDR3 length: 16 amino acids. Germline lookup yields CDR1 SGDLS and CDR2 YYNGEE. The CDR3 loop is CASSVQGAKGLNEQFF. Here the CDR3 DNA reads TGTGCCAGCAGCGTCCAGGGGGCAAAGGGGCTGAATGAGCAGTTCTTC.

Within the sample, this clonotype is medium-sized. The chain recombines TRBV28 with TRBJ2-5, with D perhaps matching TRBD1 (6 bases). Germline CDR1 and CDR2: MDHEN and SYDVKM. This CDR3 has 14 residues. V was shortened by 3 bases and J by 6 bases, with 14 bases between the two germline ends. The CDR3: CASSFLDRMKTQYF. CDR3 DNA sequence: TGTGCCAGCAGTTTCCTTGACAGGATGAAGACCCAGTACTTC.

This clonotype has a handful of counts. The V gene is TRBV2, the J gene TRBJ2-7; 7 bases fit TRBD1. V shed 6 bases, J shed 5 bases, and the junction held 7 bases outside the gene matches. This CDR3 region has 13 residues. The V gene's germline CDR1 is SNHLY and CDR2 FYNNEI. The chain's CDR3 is CASSMTGIDEQYF. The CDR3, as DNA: TGTGCCAGCAGCATGACAGGGATCGACGAGCAGTACTTC.

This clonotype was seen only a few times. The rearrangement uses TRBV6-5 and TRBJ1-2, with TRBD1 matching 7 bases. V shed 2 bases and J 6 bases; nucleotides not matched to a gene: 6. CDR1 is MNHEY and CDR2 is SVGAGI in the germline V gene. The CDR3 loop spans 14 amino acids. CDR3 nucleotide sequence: TGTGCCAGCAGTTACGGAGGGGGCGGTGATGGCTACACCTTC. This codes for CASSYGGGGDGYTF.

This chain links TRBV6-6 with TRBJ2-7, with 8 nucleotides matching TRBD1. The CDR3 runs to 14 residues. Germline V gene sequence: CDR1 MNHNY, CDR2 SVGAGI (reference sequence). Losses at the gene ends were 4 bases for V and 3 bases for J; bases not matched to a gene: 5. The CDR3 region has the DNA TGTGCCAGCAGTTCATCGGGACAGGTCTACGAGCAGTACTTC. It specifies CASSSSGQVYEQYF.

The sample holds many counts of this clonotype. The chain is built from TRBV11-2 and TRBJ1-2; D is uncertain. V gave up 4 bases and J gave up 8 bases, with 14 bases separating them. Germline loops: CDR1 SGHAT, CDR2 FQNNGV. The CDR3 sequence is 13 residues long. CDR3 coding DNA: TGTGCCAGCAGCTCTAGCGGGGTTTACGGCTACACCTTC. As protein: CASSSSGVYGYTF.